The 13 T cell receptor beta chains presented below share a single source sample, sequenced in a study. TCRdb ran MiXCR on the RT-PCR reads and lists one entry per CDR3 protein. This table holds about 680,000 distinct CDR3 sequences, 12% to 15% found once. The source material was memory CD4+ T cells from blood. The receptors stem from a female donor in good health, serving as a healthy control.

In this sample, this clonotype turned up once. CDR3 nucleotides: TGTGCCACCAAAAGACAGGGCGTAAGCGGCGGGGAGCTGTTTTTT. This encodes CATKRQGVSGGELFF. The rearrangement links TRBV9 to TRBJ2-2; 7 positions agree with TRBD1. With 9 bases clipped from V and 7 bases from J, the junction kept 15 bases outside the gene matches. CDR1 is SGDLS and CDR2 is YYNGEE in the germline V gene. The CDR3 is made up of 15 amino acids.

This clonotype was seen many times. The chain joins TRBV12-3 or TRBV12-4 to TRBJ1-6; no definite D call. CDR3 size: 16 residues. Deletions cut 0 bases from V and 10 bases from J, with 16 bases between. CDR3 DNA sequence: TGTGCCAGCAGTTTAGCGATGGGTACCTTGCCCTCACCCCTCCACTTT. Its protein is CASSLAMGTLPSPLHF.

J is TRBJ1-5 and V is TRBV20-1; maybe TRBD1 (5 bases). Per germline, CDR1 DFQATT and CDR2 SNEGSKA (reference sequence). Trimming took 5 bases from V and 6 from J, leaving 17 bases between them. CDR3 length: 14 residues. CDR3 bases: TGCAGTGCTGGGACGGGCGGACGGGTTCAGCCCCAGCATTTT. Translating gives CSAGTGGRVQPQHF.

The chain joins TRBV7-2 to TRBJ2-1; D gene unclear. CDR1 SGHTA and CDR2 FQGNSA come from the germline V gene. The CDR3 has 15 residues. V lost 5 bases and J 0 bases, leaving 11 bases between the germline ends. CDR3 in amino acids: CASSPYGGSYNEQFF. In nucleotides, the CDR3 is TGTGCCAGCAGCCCTTATGGCGGCTCCTACAATGAGCAGTTCTTC.

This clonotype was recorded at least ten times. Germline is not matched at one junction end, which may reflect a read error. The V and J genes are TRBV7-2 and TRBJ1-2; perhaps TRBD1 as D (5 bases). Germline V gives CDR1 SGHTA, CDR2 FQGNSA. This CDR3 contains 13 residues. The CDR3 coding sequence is TGTGCCAGCAGCGCCATCCGGGACCGAGATTTCGCCTTC. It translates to CASSAIRDRDFAF.

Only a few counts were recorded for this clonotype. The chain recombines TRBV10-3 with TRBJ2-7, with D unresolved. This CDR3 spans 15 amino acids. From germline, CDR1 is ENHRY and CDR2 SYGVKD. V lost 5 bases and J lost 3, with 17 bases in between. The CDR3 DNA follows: TGTGCCATCAGTTCAGGCGTTCCCTTTTTCTACGAGCAGTACTTC. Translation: CAISSGVPFFYEQYF.

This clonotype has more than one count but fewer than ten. In DNA, the CDR3 is TGTGCCAGCAGCTCCGACACCCTTCTCTACGAGCAGTACTTC. It specifies CASSSDTLLYEQYF. This chain joins TRBV12-3 or TRBV12-4 and TRBJ2-7, with unresolved D. The CDR3 extends over 14 amino acids. Trimming stripped 6 bases from V and 3 bases from J, with 15 bases between.

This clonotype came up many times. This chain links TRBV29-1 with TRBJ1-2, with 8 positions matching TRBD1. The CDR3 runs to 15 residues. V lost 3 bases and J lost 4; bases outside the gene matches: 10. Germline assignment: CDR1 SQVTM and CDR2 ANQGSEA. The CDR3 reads CSVDASGGETYGYTF. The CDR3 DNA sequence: TGCAGCGTTGATGCGTCAGGGGGCGAGACCTATGGCTACACCTTC. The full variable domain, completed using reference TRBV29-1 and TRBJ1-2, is SAVISQKPSRDICQRGTSLTIQCQVDSQVTMMFWYRQQPGQSLTLIATANQGSEATYESGFVIDKFPISRPNLTFSTLTVSNMSPEDSSIYLCSVDASGGETYGYTFGSGTRLTVV.

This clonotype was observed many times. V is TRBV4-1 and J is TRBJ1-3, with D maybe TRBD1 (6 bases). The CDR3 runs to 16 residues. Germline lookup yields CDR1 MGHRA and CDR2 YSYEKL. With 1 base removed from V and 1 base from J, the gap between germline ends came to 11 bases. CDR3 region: CASSQGQASSGNTIYF. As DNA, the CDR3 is TGCGCCAGCAGCCAAGGACAGGCTTCTTCTGGAAACACCATATATTTT.

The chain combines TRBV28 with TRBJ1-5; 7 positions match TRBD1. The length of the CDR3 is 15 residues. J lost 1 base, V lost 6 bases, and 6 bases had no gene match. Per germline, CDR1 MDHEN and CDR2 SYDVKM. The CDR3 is CASRPPGQSNQPQHF. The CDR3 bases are TGTGCCAGCAGACCCCCGGGACAGAGCAATCAGCCCCAGCATTTT.

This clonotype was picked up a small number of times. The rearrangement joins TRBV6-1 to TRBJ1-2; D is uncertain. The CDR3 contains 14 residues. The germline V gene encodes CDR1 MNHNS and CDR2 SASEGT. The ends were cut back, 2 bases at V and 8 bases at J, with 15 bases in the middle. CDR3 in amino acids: CASSETGRPGGYTF. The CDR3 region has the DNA TGTGCCAGCAGTGAAACCGGACGGCCGGGAGGCTACACCTTC.

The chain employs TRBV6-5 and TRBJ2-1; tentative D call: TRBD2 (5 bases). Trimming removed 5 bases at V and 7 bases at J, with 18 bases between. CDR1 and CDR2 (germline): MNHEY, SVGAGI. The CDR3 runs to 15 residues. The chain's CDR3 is CASSTLSAGHNEQFF. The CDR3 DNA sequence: TGTGCCAGCAGTACCCTGTCCGCGGGCCATAATGAGCAGTTCTTC.

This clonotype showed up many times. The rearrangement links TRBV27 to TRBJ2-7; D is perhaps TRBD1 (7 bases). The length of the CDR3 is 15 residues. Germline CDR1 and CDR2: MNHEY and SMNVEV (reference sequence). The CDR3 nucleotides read TGTGTCACCGAGGTCACGCCAGGGGGGTCCTACGAGCAGTACTTC. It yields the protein CVTEVTPGGSYEQYF.